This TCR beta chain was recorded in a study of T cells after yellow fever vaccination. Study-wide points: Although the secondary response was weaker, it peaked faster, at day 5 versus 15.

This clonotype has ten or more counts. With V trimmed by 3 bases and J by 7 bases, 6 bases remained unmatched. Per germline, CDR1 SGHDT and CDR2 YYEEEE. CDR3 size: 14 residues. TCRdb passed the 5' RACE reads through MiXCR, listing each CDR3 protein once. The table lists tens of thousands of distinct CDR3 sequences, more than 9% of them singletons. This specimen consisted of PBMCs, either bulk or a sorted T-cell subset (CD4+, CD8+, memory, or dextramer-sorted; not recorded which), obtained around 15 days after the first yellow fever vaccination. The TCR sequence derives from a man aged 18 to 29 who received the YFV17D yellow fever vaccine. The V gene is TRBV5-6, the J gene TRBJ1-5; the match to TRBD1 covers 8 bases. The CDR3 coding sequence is TGTGCCAGCAGCTCGGGGACAGGTTGGCAGCCCCAGCATTTT. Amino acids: CASSSGTGWQPQHF.